This note documents a single TCR beta chain sequence. This clonotype came up a few times. No antigen is known for it. The record has no base qualities; no much larger clone is one base away. This beta chain was picked up by a library intended for alpha chains and is off target, so its count carries little meaning. This sample is part of a study of spatial heterogeneity in lung cancer (dated by TCRdb to about 2019). For context, the study as a whole: Donors were around 69 patients with early-stage, untreated non-small cell lung cancer from the lung TRACERx cohort. Follow-up PBMC samples were sequenced whenever available, with the median time to follow-up being two to three years after resection. Beta-chain transcripts were consistently detected in greater numbers than alpha-chain transcripts, which likely reflected higher beta-chain transcript abundance. In the raw uncorrected reads, each unique combination of TCR and UMI appeared on average more than ten times. In non-small cell lung cancer, the study made a quantitative comparison of TCR alpha and beta repertoires among multiple tumor regions, matched nontumor lung and blood. Nonsynonymous mutation counts, determined by whole-exome sequencing of tumor tissue, were related to TCR repertoire features. At surgery, both alpha and beta chains were TCR-sequenced in fewer than 250 tumor regions, about 64 matched nontumor lung samples and 56 PBMC samples. Paper-wide results and their limitations: Ubiquitous expanded tumor TCRs showed up in blood more often at tumor resection than at routine follow-up. Additional single-cell paired TCR alpha and beta sequencing was considered necessary to confirm, at a functional level, the hypothesis that regional TCRs recognize regional mutations. Comparisons of baseline and follow-up blood repertoires included only 14 patients.

Library preparation used 5' RACE. TCRdb names NextSeq 500 as the instrument used. In the TCR library protocol, a unique molecular identifier was attached to each TCR cDNA molecule so that PCR and sequencing errors could be corrected. The study's processing was this. TCR identification, UMI-based error correction and CDR3 extraction were performed with Decombinator tools. Expanded TCRs were defined as those above a frequency of 2 per 1,000, corresponding to the top 1% of the tumor frequency distribution. Renyi diversity was computed with the R vegan package after each repertoire had been subsampled 100 times to 5,000 TCRs. To build CDR3 similarity networks, amino acid triplet string-kernel similarity was used, and CDR3s were connected when their pairwise similarity was above 0.82. TCRdb reprocessing: public reads trimmed at Q25 with fastp, clones called with MiXCR, in-frame beta chains kept. Rows are unified per CDR3 protein, each entry keeping the most common DNA and genes. For this entry, the V and J calls and clone size follow TCRdb and not the study's own pipeline. This sample has 2,600 or so distinct CDR3 sequences in its table, and 25% to 30% of those were observed once. The top ten clones comprise roughly a quarter of the sample.

In the paper's terms, the time point label means: blood at routine non-recurrence follow-up after resection. TCR sequencing used whole RNA extracted from tumor and nontumor lung tissue, or from cryopreserved PBMC samples, without cell sorting. Only patients for whom sufficient RNA was available from at least two tumor regions were selected for TCR sequencing. Trimming at the junction amounts to 6 bases on V and 8 bases on J, and the germline ends lie 8 bases apart. Reading from cysteine to phenylalanine, the CDR3 counts 11 amino acids. The kept DNA is CDR3 alone, 33 bases in frame from the first base. Sequences MNHEY (CDR1) and SVGEGT (CDR2) are obtained from the germline V gene.

Specimen: PBMCs, collected at follow-up. The clonotype was recovered from a male donor with early-stage non-small cell lung cancer. The V and J genes are TRBV6-2 or TRBV6-3 and TRBJ2-1; confidence is insufficient to name the D gene. CDR3 reads: CASSNGDEQFF. The DNA reads TGTGCCAGCAGCAACGGCGATGAGCAGTTCTTC.